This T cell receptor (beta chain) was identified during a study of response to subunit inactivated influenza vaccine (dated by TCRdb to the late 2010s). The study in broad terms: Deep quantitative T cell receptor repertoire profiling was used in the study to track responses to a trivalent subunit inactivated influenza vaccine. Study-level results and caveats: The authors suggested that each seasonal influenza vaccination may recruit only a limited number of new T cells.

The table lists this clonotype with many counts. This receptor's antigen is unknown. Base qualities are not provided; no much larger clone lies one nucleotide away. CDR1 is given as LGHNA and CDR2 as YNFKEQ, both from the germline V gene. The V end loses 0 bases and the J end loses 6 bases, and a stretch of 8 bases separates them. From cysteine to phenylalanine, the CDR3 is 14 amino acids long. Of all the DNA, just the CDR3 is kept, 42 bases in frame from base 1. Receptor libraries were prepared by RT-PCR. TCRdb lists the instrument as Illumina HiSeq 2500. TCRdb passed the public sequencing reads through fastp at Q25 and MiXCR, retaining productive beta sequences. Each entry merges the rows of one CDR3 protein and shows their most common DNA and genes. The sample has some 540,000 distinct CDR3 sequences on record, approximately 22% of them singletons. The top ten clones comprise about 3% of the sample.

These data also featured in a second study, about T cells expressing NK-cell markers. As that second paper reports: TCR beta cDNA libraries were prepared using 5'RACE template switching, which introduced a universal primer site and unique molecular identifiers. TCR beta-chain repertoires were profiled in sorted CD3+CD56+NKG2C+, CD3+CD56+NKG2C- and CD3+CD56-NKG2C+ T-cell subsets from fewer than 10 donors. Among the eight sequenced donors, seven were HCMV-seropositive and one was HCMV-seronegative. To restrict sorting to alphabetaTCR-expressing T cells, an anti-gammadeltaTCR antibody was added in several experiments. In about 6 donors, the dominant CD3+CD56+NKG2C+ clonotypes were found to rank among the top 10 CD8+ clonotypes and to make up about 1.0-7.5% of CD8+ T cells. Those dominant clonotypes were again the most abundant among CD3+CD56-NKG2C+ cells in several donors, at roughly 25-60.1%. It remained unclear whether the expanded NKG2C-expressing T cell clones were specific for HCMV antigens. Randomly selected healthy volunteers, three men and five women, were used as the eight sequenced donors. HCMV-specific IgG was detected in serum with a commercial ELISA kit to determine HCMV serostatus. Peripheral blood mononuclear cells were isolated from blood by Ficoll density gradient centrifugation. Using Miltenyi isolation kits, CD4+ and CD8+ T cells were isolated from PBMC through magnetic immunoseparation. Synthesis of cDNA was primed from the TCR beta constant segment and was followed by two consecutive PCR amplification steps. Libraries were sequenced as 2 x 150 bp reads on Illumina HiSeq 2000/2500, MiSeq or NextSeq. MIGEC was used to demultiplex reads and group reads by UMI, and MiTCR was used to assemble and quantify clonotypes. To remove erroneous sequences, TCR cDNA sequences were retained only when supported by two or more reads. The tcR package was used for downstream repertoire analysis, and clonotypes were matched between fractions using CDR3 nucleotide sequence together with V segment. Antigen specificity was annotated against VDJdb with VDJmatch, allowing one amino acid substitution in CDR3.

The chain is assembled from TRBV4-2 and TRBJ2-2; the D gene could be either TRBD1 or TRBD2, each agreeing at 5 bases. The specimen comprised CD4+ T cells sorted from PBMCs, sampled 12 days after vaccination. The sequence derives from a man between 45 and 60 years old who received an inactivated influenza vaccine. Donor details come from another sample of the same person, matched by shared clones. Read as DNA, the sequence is TGTGCCAGCAGCCAAGAATTGGGGGCCGGGGAGCTGTTTTTT. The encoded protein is CASSQELGAGELFF.